One and the same sample provided the 17 T cell receptor beta chains below, sequenced in a study of beta chain features in type 1 diabetes (dated by TCRdb to the late 2010s). Study-wide findings and limitations: A moderate but significant shortening of TCRB CDR3 length was observed in type 1 diabetes patients in all four CD4+ subsets.

What these receptors recognize is not known. The library was produced with the immunoSEQ multiplex PCR assay. The entire amount of isolated RNA was reverse transcribed using the High Capacity cDNA Reverse Transcription Kit, so the sequenced TCRB transcripts were expressed ones. TCRdb took this table from immuneACCESS and kept in-frame rearrangements with V and J called. Such tables lack part of the clones; where checked against another copy, unresolved V genes explain under half of the gap, and the rest is unexplained. This sample lists some 150,000 clones; about an eighth were detected once. Together, the top ten hold 1.3% of the sample. Material: central memory CD4+ T cells from blood. The receptor source for this set is a man between 18 and 29 years old with type 1 diabetes.

Only a few counts were recorded for this clone. V is TRBV4-2 and J is TRBJ1-2, with D unresolved. The CDR3 spans 12 residues. Germline CDR1 and CDR2: LGHNA and YNFKEQ. Trimming shortened V by 3 bases and J by 4 bases, and 6 bases separated the two germline ends. CDR3 DNA: TGTGCCAGCAGCCAGGAGACCTATGGCTACACCTTC. It codes for CASSQETYGYTF.

This clone has only a few counts. The CDR3 here is CATSPLSGTGQETQYF. The CDR3 bases are TGTGCCACCAGCCCCTTATCCGGGACAGGGCAAGAGACCCAGTACTTC. The chain employs TRBV15 and TRBJ2-5; 9 nucleotides match TRBD1. The CDR3 is 16 residues long. Germline V gene sequence: CDR1 LNHNV, CDR2 YYDKDF (reference sequence). The V segment lost 5 bases and the J segment 2 bases; nucleotides outside the gene matches: 9.

This clone was observed a few times. The chain couples TRBV6-6 to TRBJ2-5; 7 bases are a match to TRBD1. The CDR3 is 14 amino acids. The V and J ends lost 6 bases and 1 base, in that order; junction bases with no gene match: 5. CDR1 and CDR2 (germline): MNHNY, SVGAGI (reference sequence). The CDR3 region has the DNA TGTGCCAGCAGGAAGGGACAGATCCAAGAGACCCAGTACTTC. Amino acids: CASRKGQIQETQYF.

The table lists this clone with many counts. The genes are TRBV14 and TRBJ2-7; no reliable D call. Trimming stripped 1 base from V and 3 bases from J, with 4 bases between. Germline loops: CDR1 SGHDN, CDR2 FVKESK. The CDR3 is 12 amino acids. The CDR3 reads CASSQGGYEQYF. The CDR3 DNA follows: TGTGCCAGCAGCCAAGGGGGCTACGAGCAGTACTTC.

A few counts support this clone. The chain carries TRBV20-1 and TRBJ2-7; the D is unclear. Germline V lookup: CDR1 DFQATT, CDR2 SNEGSKA (reference sequence). V gave up 5 bases and J gave up 12 bases, with 17 bases separating them. This CDR3 comprises 11 residues. Written as DNA, the CDR3 is TGCAGTGCTCCGATTGACTCATTAGGGTACTTC. This translates into CSAPIDSLGYF.

The CDR3 DNA reads TGTGCCTGGAGTGGACAGGCTGAAAAACTGTTTTTT. This sequence encodes CAWSGQAEKLFF. V gene TRBV30 combines with J gene TRBJ1-4; the D gene is possibly TRBD1 (6 bases). Germline CDR1 and CDR2: GTSNPN and SVGIG (reference sequence). V lost 1 base and J 7 bases, leaving 7 bases between the germline ends. This CDR3 comprises 12 residues. The whole variable domain, remainder taken from reference TRBV30 and TRBJ1-4, is SQTIHQWPATLVQPVGSPLSLECTVEGTSNPNLYWYRQAAGRGLQLLFYSVGIGQISSEVPQNLSASRPQDRQFILSSKKLLLSDSGFYLCAWSGQAEKLFFGSGTQLSVL.

Only a few counts were recorded for this clone. The V call is TRBV10-3, the J call TRBJ2-1; 9 bases map to TRBD2. Germline CDR1 is ENHRY and CDR2 is SYGVKD. The V gene end was trimmed by 6 bases and the J gene end by 7 bases; junction bases not matched to a gene: 7. The CDR3 is made up of 14 amino acids. CDR3 region: CAISQTSGPNEQFF. Here the CDR3 DNA reads TGTGCCATCAGCCAAACTAGCGGGCCTAATGAGCAGTTCTTC.

The CDR3: CASSLKGYARRGVNTEAFF. The CDR3 DNA reads as TGTGCCAGCAGCTTAAAAGGATACGCCCGGAGGGGGGTGAACACTGAAGCTTTCTTT. This chain connects TRBV7-3 to TRBJ1-1, with a tentative D call TRBD1 (6 bases). The CDR3 extends over 19 amino acids. Germline V lookup: CDR1 SGHTA, CDR2 FQGTGA. The V end was cut by 1 base, the J end by 0 bases, with 21 bases between.

This clone was detected only a few times. The same CDR3 arises from other DNA sequences in this sample as well. J is TRBJ2-7 and V is TRBV30, with 9 bases that match TRBD1. Germline CDR1 GTSNPN, CDR2 SVGIG (reference sequence). Germline trimming cut 2 bases from V and 7 bases from J; bases unmatched to any gene: 6. CDR3 length equals 13 residues. CDR3 amino acids: CAWSPGTGREQYF. The CDR3 DNA sequence: TGTGCCTGGAGTCCCGGGACAGGGAGGGAGCAGTACTTC.

The rearrangement uses TRBV9 and TRBJ2-5; 11 bases fit TRBD2. CDR3 length: 17 amino acids. The germline V gene encodes CDR1 SGDLS and CDR2 YYNGEE. V lost 0 bases, J lost 2 bases, and 6 bases stayed unmatched. The CDR3 loop is CASSVGTSGGGQETQYF. In nucleotides, the CDR3 is TGTGCCAGCAGCGTAGGCACTAGCGGGGGTGGTCAAGAGACCCAGTACTTC.

A few counts support this clone. V usage is TRBV5-6 and J usage is TRBJ1-2; D not resolved. Deletions cut 5 bases from V and 0 bases from J, with 2 bases between. The CDR3 spans 11 residues. Germline V gene sequence: CDR1 SGHDT, CDR2 YYEEEE. The CDR3 nucleotides read TGTGCCAGCAGTGCTAACTATGGCTACACCTTC. It encodes CASSANYGYTF. The whole variable domain, remainder taken from reference TRBV5-6 and TRBJ1-2, is DAGVTQSPTHLIKTRGQQVTLRCSPKSGHDTVSWYQQALGQGPQFIFQYYEEEERQRGNFPDRFSGHQFPNYSSELNVNALLLGDSALYLCASSANYGYTFGSGTRLTVV.

The chain combines TRBV5-6 with TRBJ2-1; the match to TRBD2 covers 9 bases. This CDR3 region has 15 residues. Germline V lookup: CDR1 SGHDT, CDR2 YYEEEE. With V trimmed by 1 base and J by 4 bases, 3 bases remained unmatched. CDR3 sequence (DNA): TGTGCCAGCAGCTTGCGTAGCGGGGGATACAATGAGCAGTTCTTC. Protein sequence: CASSLRSGGYNEQFF.

This clone was observed many times. The chain employs TRBV7-7 and TRBJ2-5; D tentatively reads TRBD1 or TRBD2 (5 bases each). V was shortened by 4 bases and J by 3 bases, with 9 bases between the two germline ends. Germline CDR1 SSHAT, CDR2 FNYEAQ (reference sequence). This CDR3 spans 13 amino acids. Here the CDR3 reads CASSSQGEETQYF. CDR3 coding DNA: TGTGCCAGCAGCTCTCAGGGAGAAGAGACCCAGTACTTC.

This clone was counted once. This chain joins TRBV9 and TRBJ2-1; TRBD2 matches 9 bases. Trimming cost V 0 bases and J 0 bases; bases outside gene matches: 19. The CDR3 has 22 amino acids. Germline CDR1 and CDR2: SGDLS and YYNGEE. The CDR3 reads CASSVGSGASGDAQSSYNEQFF. The CDR3, as DNA: TGTGCCAGCAGCGTAGGGTCGGGCGCTAGCGGGGACGCACAGTCCTCCTACAATGAGCAGTTCTTC.

This chain connects TRBV7-9 to TRBJ1-1; 7 nucleotides agree with TRBD1. This CDR3 spans 13 amino acids. Germline loops: CDR1 SEHNR, CDR2 FQNEAQ (reference sequence). With V trimmed by 7 bases and J by 4 bases, 6 bases remained unmatched. The CDR3 is CASIRTGPTEAFF. CDR3 nucleotide sequence: TGTGCCAGCATTAGGACAGGCCCCACTGAAGCTTTCTTT.

This sequence joins TRBV6-6 and TRBJ1-5, with TRBD1 matching 7 bases. The CDR3 runs 15 residues. With 4 bases clipped from V and 3 bases from J, the junction kept 6 bases outside the gene matches. The germline V gene has CDR1 MNHNY and CDR2 SVGAGI (reference sequence). Here the CDR3 DNA reads TGTGCCAGCAGTTCCACAGGGACAGACAATCAGCCCCAGCATTTT. Translated, it gives CASSSTGTDNQPQHF.

V is TRBV4-1 and J is TRBJ1-2; D perhaps matches TRBD1 (5 bases). Germline lookup yields CDR1 MGHRA and CDR2 YSYEKL. The CDR3 consists of 13 residues. V was pared by 3 bases and J by 2 bases, with 7 bases between. Here the CDR3 DNA reads TGCGCCAGCAGCCAGGGACGGAACTATGGCTACACCTTC. It codes for CASSQGRNYGYTF.